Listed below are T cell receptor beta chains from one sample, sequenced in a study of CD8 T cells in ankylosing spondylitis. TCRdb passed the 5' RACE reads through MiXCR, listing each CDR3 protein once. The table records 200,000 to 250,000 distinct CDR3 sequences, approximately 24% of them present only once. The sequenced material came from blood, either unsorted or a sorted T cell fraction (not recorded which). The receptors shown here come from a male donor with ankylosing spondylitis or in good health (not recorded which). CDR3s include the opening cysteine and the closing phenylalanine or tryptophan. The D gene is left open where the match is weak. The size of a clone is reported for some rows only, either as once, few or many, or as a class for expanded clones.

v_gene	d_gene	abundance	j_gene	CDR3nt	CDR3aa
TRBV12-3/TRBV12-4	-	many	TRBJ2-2	TGTGCCAGCAGTCCGATAGCGACCGGGGAGCTGTTTTTT	CASSPIATGELFF
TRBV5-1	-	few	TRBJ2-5	TGCGCCAGCAGCTTGGCCAAAGGGAAGAGAGCCCAAGAGACCCAGTACTTC	CASSLAKGKRAQETQYF
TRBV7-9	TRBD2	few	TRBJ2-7	TGTGCCAGCACGCGGGGGAAGGGAGACGAGCAGTACTTC	CASTRGKGDEQYF
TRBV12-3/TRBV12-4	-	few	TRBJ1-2	TGTGCCAGCAGTTTATTGGGGGCGAGTGGCTACACCTTC	CASSLLGASGYTF
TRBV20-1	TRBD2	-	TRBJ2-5	TGCAGTGCAAGCCCCGGGAGGCAAGAGACCCAGTACTTC	CSASPGRQETQYF
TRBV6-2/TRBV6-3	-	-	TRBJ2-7	TGTGCCAGCAGGGGGGCATCATACGAGCAGTACTTC	CASRGASYEQYF
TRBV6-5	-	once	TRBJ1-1	TGTGCCAGCAGTTACGACAGGAGCAACACTGAAGCTTCCTTT	CASSYDRSNTEASF
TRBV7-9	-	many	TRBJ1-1	TGTGCCAGCAGCTTAGCCTACGGTGAGAACACTGAAGCTTTCTTT	CASSLAYGENTEAFF
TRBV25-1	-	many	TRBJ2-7	TGTGCCAGCAGTGCCGGGACCGGACGGGACGAGCAGTACTTC	CASSAGTGRDEQYF
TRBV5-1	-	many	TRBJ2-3	TGCGCCAGCAGCTTGGGGACCGTGCGCACAGATACGCAGTATTTT	CASSLGTVRTDTQYF
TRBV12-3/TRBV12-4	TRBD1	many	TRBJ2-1	TGTGCCAGCAGTTTTGGGGACAGTAGGAATGAGCAGTTCTTC	CASSFGDSRNEQFF
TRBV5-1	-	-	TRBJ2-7	TGCGCCAGCAGCCATGACCACTACGAGCAGTACTTC	CASSHDHYEQYF
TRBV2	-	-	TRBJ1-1	TGTGCCAGCAGCGCCTCCGGGAACACTGAAGCTTTCTTT	CASSASGNTEAFF
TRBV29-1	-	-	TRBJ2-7	TGCAGCGTTCAAGGAGCTCGCCGGGCAGACGAGCAGTACTTC	CSVQGARRADEQYF
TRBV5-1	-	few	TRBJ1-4	TGCGCCAGCAGCTTGCGACTGACATCTGCAACTAATGAAAAACTGTTTTTT	CASSLRLTSATNEKLFF
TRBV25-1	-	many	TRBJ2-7	TGTGCCAGCAGTGGGGAGATTCGTTACGAGCAGTACTTC	CASSGEIRYEQYF
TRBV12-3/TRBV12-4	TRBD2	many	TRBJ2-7	TGTGCCAGCAGTCTCGTAGCGGGGCTCTCCTACGAGCAGTACTTC	CASSLVAGLSYEQYF
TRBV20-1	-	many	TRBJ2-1	TGCAGTGCTCCCTATGTATCCGATGAGCAGTTCTTC	CSAPYVSDEQFF
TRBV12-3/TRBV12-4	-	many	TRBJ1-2	TGTGCCAGCAGTCCGTTGTTGGCAGGGGACTATGGCTACACCTTC	CASSPLLAGDYGYTF
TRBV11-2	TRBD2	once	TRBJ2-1	TGTGCCAGCAGCTTAGAGGGCGGGAGGGCCAATGAGCAGTTCTTC	CASSLEGGRANEQFF
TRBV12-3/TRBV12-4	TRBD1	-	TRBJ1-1	TGTGCCAGCAGGAAGACAGGGGGGAACACTGAAGCTTTCTTT	CASRKTGGNTEAFF
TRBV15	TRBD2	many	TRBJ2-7	TGTGCCACCAGCAGAGATCTAGCGGGGCAATACGAGCAGTACTTC	CATSRDLAGQYEQYF
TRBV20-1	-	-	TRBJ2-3	TGCAGTGCTAATGGAGGGAGAACAGATACGCAGTATTTT	CSANGGRTDTQYF
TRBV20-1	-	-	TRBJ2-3	TGCAGTGCTAGGCGCGGGTCAGATACGCAGTATTTT	CSARRGSDTQYF
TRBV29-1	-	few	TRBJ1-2	TGCAGCGTTGGACAGGTGTCTGGCTATGGCTACACCTTC	CSVGQVSGYGYTF
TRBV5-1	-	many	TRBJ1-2	TGCGCCAGCAGCCCCAATCTCGGTTATGGCAATGGCTACACCTTC	CASSPNLGYGNGYTF
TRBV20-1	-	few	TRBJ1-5	TGCAGTGCTAGAGATTCGGGGGGCGCGCAGCCCCAGCATTTT	CSARDSGGAQPQHF
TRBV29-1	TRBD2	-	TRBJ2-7	TGCAGCGTCGCCAGCGGGAGGCACGAGCAGTACTTC	CSVASGRHEQYF
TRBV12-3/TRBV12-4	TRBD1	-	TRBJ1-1	TGTGCCAGCAGTTTACTCATGCAGGGGGGCACTGAAGCTTTCTTT	CASSLLMQGGTEAFF
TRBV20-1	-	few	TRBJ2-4	TGCAGTGCTCCCGATGGTCTAGCCAAAAACATTCAGTACTTC	CSAPDGLAKNIQYF
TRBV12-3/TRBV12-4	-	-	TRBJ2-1	TGTGCCAGCAGCACTGGGGCGGCTTCCTACAATGAGCAGTTCTTC	CASSTGAASYNEQFF
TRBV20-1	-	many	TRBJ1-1	TGCAGTGCTAGAGCGGGGGGCGGGGGCACTGAAGCTTTCTTT	CSARAGGGGTEAFF
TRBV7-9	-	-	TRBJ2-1	TGTGCCAGCAGGTCCCAAGCGGACCTCTCCTACAATGAGCAGTTCTTC	CASRSQADLSYNEQFF
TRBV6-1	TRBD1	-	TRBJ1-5	TGTGCCAGCAGAATACGACAGGGGAGTAGCAATCAGCCCCAGCATTTT	CASRIRQGSSNQPQHF
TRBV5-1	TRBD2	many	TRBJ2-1	TGCGCCAGCAGCCCAGCGGGAGGAGCCTACAATGAGCAGTTCTTC	CASSPAGGAYNEQFF
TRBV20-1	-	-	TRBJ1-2	TGCAGTGCTAGAGAATCACCGGGACGGGGGAACTATGGCTACACCTTC	CSARESPGRGNYGYTF